The clone carrying this T cell receptor (beta chain) was seen a few times. Its antigen remains unknown. The time point: newly diagnosed GD, antithyroid drugs for less than 3 months. RNA isolated from PBMCs was used to make the TCR library. These data originate in a study of regulatory T cells in long-lasting Graves disease. V lost 5 bases to trimming and J lost 2 bases; unmatched junction nucleotides: 7. This CDR3 spans 15 amino acids. In germline, CDR1 is MNHEY, CDR2 SMNVEV (reference sequence). iRepertoire HTBI primers and Arm-PCR of CDR3 regions built TCR beta libraries. TCRdb re-analysed the multiplex PCR reads in MiXCR, keeping a single row per CDR3 protein. In the table there are 400,000 to 500,000 distinct CDR3 sequences, 16% of which are singletons. General observations from the study: Clonotypes that were public and shared totalled about 2,500 in persistent patients versus 966 in new patients.

The same sample was also studied in work on T cells in Graves' hyperthyroidism and ophthalmopathy. Turning to that study: TCR CDR3 regions were first amplified by RT-PCR with HTBI primers. A 13 V-J model separated ophthalmopathy from stable hyperthyroidism.

The rearrangement links TRBV27 to TRBJ2-5; 8 nucleotides match TRBD1. The TCR comes from a woman younger than 35 with Graves disease. The sample consisted of peripheral blood mononuclear cells (PBMCs), taken at new diagnosis, from a patient treated with antithyroid drugs. CDR3 DNA sequence: TGTGCCAGCAGTCCCAAACAGGGGGGACAAGAGACCCAGTACTTC. Protein sequence: CASSPKQGGQETQYF.